This is a list of T cell receptor beta chains from one sample in a study of blood T cell repertoires in COVID-19. Method: immunoSEQ multiplex PCR; TCRdb's copy keeps in-frame clones and lacks some. The sample consists of almost 400,000 clones, around 87% of them appearing once. Sequenced sample: peripheral blood. The origin of the receptors is a woman aged 55-75 years with COVID-19, enrolled during active disease. The CDR3 runs from the conserved cysteine through the conserved F or W. A D gene is named only where the DNA matches it firmly. A row's size may be missing; if present it is once, few, many or a size class.

CDR3nt,CDR3aa,abundance,j_gene,v_gene,d_gene
TGTGCCTGGAGAGGGGAAAATCAGCCCCAGCATTTT,CAWRGENQPQHF,.,TRBJ1-5,TRBV30,.
TGCGCCAGCAGCCAACGCCACCCAGGACTTCGGGGGAGGGATACGCAGTATTTT,CASSQRHPGLRGRDTQYF,.,TRBJ2-3,TRBV4-1,.
TGTGCCAGCAGCAGATTGACAGTGACCACAGATACGCAGTATTTT,CASSRLTVTTDTQYF,.,TRBJ2-3,TRBV9,.
TGTGCCAGCAGCTTAGGACAGGGGATCGACTCACCCCTCCACTTT,CASSLGQGIDSPLHF,once,TRBJ1-6,TRBV5-4,TRBD1
TGTGCCAGCAGCGTAGATCTCTATACTGAAGCTTTCTTT,CASSVDLYTEAFF,.,TRBJ1-1,TRBV9,.
TGTGCTAGTAATCAGGTCCCGAACACCGGGGAGCTGTTTTTT,CASNQVPNTGELFF,.,TRBJ2-2,TRBV12-5,.
TGTGCCAGCAGTCCTCAAATGAGGAGTGGCTACACCTTC,CASSPQMRSGYTF,.,TRBJ1-2,TRBV25-1,.
TGTGCCAGCAGCTACGGACAATCTGGCTACACCTTC,CASSYGQSGYTF,few,TRBJ1-2,TRBV5-8,.
TGTGCCAGCAGCCAAGATGCGCTCTACGAGCAGTACTTC,CASSQDALYEQYF,.,TRBJ2-7,TRBV3-1/TRBV3-2,.
TGTGCCAGCAGCTTAAGATCAGGGGTCCCAAAAGCTTTCTTT,CASSLRSGVPKAFF,many,TRBJ1-1,TRBV28,.
TGTGCCAGCAGTGTCGGGGTGTATTATGGCTACACCTTC,CASSVGVYYGYTF,.,TRBJ1-2,TRBV2,.
TGTGCCAGCAGCTCCTCCGGACGGGGTAGCACTGAAGCTTTCTTT,CASSSSGRGSTEAFF,.,TRBJ1-1,TRBV7-9,.
TGTGCCAGCTCACCTGCGAGGACAAACGAAAACACCATATATTTT,CASSPARTNENTIYF,.,TRBJ1-3,TRBV18,.
TGCGCCAGCAGCCAAGAAGGAGGGTACACCGGGGAGCTGTTTTTT,CASSQEGGYTGELFF,.,TRBJ2-2,TRBV4-1,.
TGCGCCAGCAGCCAAGTCAAGAGAGTAGATACGCAGTATTTT,CASSQVKRVDTQYF,.,TRBJ2-3,TRBV4-1,.
TGTGCCAGCAACGGGTTGGAAAAGACCCAGTACTTC,CASNGLEKTQYF,.,TRBJ2-5,TRBV12-3/TRBV12-4,.
TGTGCCAGTAGCAAACCGGGACAGCCCTTCAGCGGTGAAGCTTTCTTT,CASSKPGQPFSGEAFF,.,TRBJ1-1,TRBV19,TRBD1
TGTGCCAGAAGCTTCCCTCAAAATACTAGCTCCTACGAGCAGTACTTC,CARSFPQNTSSYEQYF,.,TRBJ2-7,TRBV5-3,.
TGTGCCTGGACTTCAGCGGGGACAGGGGGCGCCCGTAGTCAGCCCCAGCATTTT,CAWTSAGTGGARSQPQHF,once,TRBJ1-5,TRBV30,TRBD1
TGCAGCGTAGGACAGGGGAACACTGAAGCTTTCTTT,CSVGQGNTEAFF,.,TRBJ1-1,TRBV29-1,TRBD1
TGTGCCAGCAGCGAGACCACCGGGACTAGCGGGTACAATGAGCAGTTCTTC,CASSETTGTSGYNEQFF,.,TRBJ2-1,TRBV7-2,TRBD2
TGTGCCAGCAGCCCCTGGACAGCCATGAACACTGAAGCTTTCTTT,CASSPWTAMNTEAFF,.,TRBJ1-1,TRBV9,.
TGTGCCAGCAGCCCAGGGGTGGGCGAGCAGTACTTC,CASSPGVGEQYF,few,TRBJ2-7,TRBV9,.
TGCGCCAGCAGCCCTCAGCCAGGGGGCTCTGGAAACACCATATATTTT,CASSPQPGGSGNTIYF,.,TRBJ1-3,TRBV5-1,TRBD1
TGTGCCAGTAGCGGGGGGGCAATGGCCCAGTACTTC,CASSGGAMAQYF,.,TRBJ2-5,TRBV19,TRBD2
TGTGCCAGCAGTTCGCGGGGACAGGGTCGGGCCGGGGAGCTGTTTTTT,CASSSRGQGRAGELFF,.,TRBJ2-2,TRBV6-5,TRBD1
TGTGCCATCAGGCCAGAGGTGAGCAGGGGGCTTGGAAACACCATATATTTT,CAIRPEVSRGLGNTIYF,.,TRBJ1-3,TRBV10-3,TRBD1
TGCGCCAGCAGCTCCGCCTGGGAGGAACCCTCCTACGAGCAGTACTTC,CASSSAWEEPSYEQYF,.,TRBJ2-7,TRBV5-1,.
TGTGCCAGCAGTGGGACTAGCGGGGTCTCTGGGGCCAACGTCCTGACTTTC,CASSGTSGVSGANVLTF,.,TRBJ2-6,TRBV6-1,TRBD2
TGTGCCAGCAGCCCGATGGGGGCAGGCCTTAGTATGTTGGGCTACACCTTC,CASSPMGAGLSMLGYTF,.,TRBJ1-2,TRBV7-6,.
TGTGCCAGCCAAAGACGACCGAGACAGGGGCGAGATGGCTACACCTTC,CASQRRPRQGRDGYTF,.,TRBJ1-2,TRBV19,TRBD1
TGTGCCAGCAGTTCAACCAGGGCCACTGAAGCTTTCTTT,CASSSTRATEAFF,.,TRBJ1-1,TRBV12-3/TRBV12-4,.
TGTGCCAGCAGCTTAACAGCGGGGGGCCTCGAGCAGTACTTC,CASSLTAGGLEQYF,.,TRBJ2-7,TRBV7-2,TRBD2
TGCGCCAGCAGCCGATCGGGGGGACCTCGCAATGAGCAGTTCTTC,CASSRSGGPRNEQFF,.,TRBJ2-1,TRBV5-1,TRBD2
TGTGCCAGCAGCGTTGGATATAGCGGGGGGATCACAGATACGCAGTATTTT,CASSVGYSGGITDTQYF,.,TRBJ2-3,TRBV9,TRBD2
TGTGCCAGCTCACCACGACAGGGGGAGAGGGAGCAGTACTTC,CASSPRQGEREQYF,.,TRBJ2-7,TRBV18,TRBD1
TGTGCCACCCGTTCCAGGTACAGGGAGTTTGATACGCAGTATTTT,CATRSRYREFDTQYF,.,TRBJ2-3,TRBV19,.
TGTGCCAGCAGCCTTGGGACAGGTACAGATACGCAGTATTTT,CASSLGTGTDTQYF,.,TRBJ2-3,TRBV2,TRBD1
TGTGCCAGCAGTGAAATGGCGGGACAGCGTTCAGGTGGGGAGCAGTACTTC,CASSEMAGQRSGGEQYF,.,TRBJ2-7,TRBV6-1,.
TGTGCCAGCAGGCAAACTAGCGGGGGCCGAGAGACCCAGTACTTC,CASRQTSGGRETQYF,few,TRBJ2-5,TRBV6-6,TRBD2
TGTGCCAGTAGTGTGGCGGTGATGAACACTGAAGCTTTCTTT,CASSVAVMNTEAFF,.,TRBJ1-1,TRBV19,.
TGTGCCAGTGGGACAGGGGGCGGCGAGCAGTACTTC,CASGTGGGEQYF,.,TRBJ2-7,TRBV19,TRBD1
TGTGCCAGCAGTGAAGCGCGACAGGGAATATACGAGCAGTACTTC,CASSEARQGIYEQYF,.,TRBJ2-7,TRBV6-1,TRBD1
TGTGCCAGCAGCCCTGGGGGACAACCCGAAAAAGCTTTCTTT,CASSPGGQPEKAFF,.,TRBJ1-1,TRBV7-9,.